The 29 T cell receptor beta chains given below trace back to one sample, sequenced in a study of early T cells in non-severe SARS-CoV-2 infection. In TCRdb, the 5' RACE reads were re-called with MiXCR into one record per CDR3 protein. The sample records 65,000 to 85,000 distinct CDR3 sequences, around a sixth being singletons. The sequenced sample was whole blood. These receptors were collected from an adult who was a healthcare worker with PCR-confirmed SARS-CoV-2 infection or an uninfected control (not recorded which).

This clonotype is categorized as medium-sized. The genes are TRBV20-1 and TRBJ2-7, with 8 bases fitting TRBD2. Germline-derived CDR1 and CDR2 are DFQATT and SNEGSKA (reference sequence). The CDR3 contains 15 residues. Germline trimming cut 7 bases from V and 6 bases from J; bases unmatched to any gene: 17. The CDR3 DNA follows: TGCAGTGTCCCCGGGAAGATTAGCGGGGCGGTCGAGCAGTACTTC. This translates into CSVPGKISGAVEQYF.

This clonotype was counted once. V gene TRBV7-3 combines with J gene TRBJ1-1; D gene unclear. Germline V CDR1 and CDR2: SGHTA, FQGTGA. With 5 bases removed from V and 0 bases from J, the gap between germline ends came to 10 bases. The CDR3 has 14 amino acids. The CDR3 spells CASSPTSMNTEAFF. DNA of the CDR3: TGTGCCAGCAGCCCAACGAGTATGAACACTGAAGCTTTCTTT.

Only a few counts were recorded for this clonotype. This CDR3 reads CSARPGGRADTQYF. In nucleotides, the CDR3 is TGCAGTGCTAGACCGGGGGGACGGGCAGATACGCAGTATTTT. The genes are TRBV20-1 and TRBJ2-3; 7 bases are a match to TRBD2. V dropped 2 bases and J dropped 4; count of bases not matched to a gene: 6. CDR1 is DFQATT and CDR2 is SNEGSKA in the germline V gene (reference sequence). CDR3 length equals 14 residues.

The sample holds a few counts of this clonotype. The chain is built from TRBV6-1 and TRBJ1-1; D gene ambiguous. Deletions cut 11 bases from V and 0 bases from J, with 16 bases between. The CDR3 has 14 amino acids. Germline CDR1 reads MNHNS; CDR2 reads SASEGT. Written as DNA, the CDR3 is TGTGCCGGAAAGGGATCAGGAATGAACACTGAAGCTTTCTTT. Translated, it gives CAGKGSGMNTEAFF.

This clonotype was detected a few times. One end of the junction varies from germline; a read error may be responsible. The gene calls are TRBV18 and TRBJ1-3; D might be TRBD1 (6 bases). CDR1 is KGHSH and CDR2 is LQKENI in the germline V gene. The CDR3 runs 16 residues. The CDR3 is CASSPNDRFSENTIYF. For the CDR3, the DNA is TGTGCCAGCTCACCGAACGACAGGTTCTCTGAAAACACCATATATTTT.

This clonotype appeared a few times. V usage is TRBV24-1 and J usage is TRBJ2-2; D unclear. From germline, CDR1 is KGHDR and CDR2 SFDVKD. The CDR3 sequence is 14 residues long. Deletions cut 5 bases from V and 1 base from J, with 7 bases between. Written as DNA, the CDR3 is TGTGCCACCAGTGCTCTCCTGAACACCGGGGAGCTGTTTTTT. This encodes CATSALLNTGELFF.

V gene TRBV10-2 combines with J gene TRBJ2-1; tentatively, D is TRBD1 (6 bases). V was pared by 5 bases and J by 10 bases, with 12 bases between. Germline V gene lookup returns CDR1 WSHSY and CDR2 SAAADI. The CDR3 totals 12 residues. The CDR3, as DNA: TGCGCCAGCAGTTACAGGGACGGGGAGCAGTTCTTC. Translated: CASSYRDGEQFF.

The rearrangement links TRBV11-2 to TRBJ2-1; D possibly corresponds to TRBD1 (5 bases). Trimming took 7 bases from V and 12 from J, leaving 16 bases between them. Germline V lookup: CDR1 SGHAT, CDR2 FQNNGV. This CDR3 comprises 12 residues. The CDR3 reads CASTHATGGQFF. For the CDR3, the DNA is TGTGCCAGCACTCACGCAACAGGTGGGCAGTTCTTC.

This clonotype was counted a few times. This chain joins TRBV11-2 and TRBJ2-3; D possibly uses TRBD1 or TRBD2 (5 bases each). V dropped 2 bases and J dropped 5 bases, with 17 bases sitting between them. Germline CDR1 SGHAT, CDR2 FQNNGV. This CDR3 is 16 amino acids long. Written as DNA, the CDR3 is TGTGCCAGCAGCTTACTGTCGGGACCCGTTGGAGATACGCAGTATTTT. It translates to CASSLLSGPVGDTQYF.

This clonotype was seen a few times. The chain carries TRBV29-1 and TRBJ2-2; the D call may be TRBD1 or TRBD2 (5 bases each). This CDR3 has 14 residues. V lost 6 bases and J 0 bases, leaving 11 bases between the germline ends. Germline CDR1 and CDR2: SQVTM and ANQGSEA. The CDR3: CSVLRGANTGELFF. For the CDR3, the DNA is TGCAGCGTCCTGAGAGGGGCGAACACCGGGGAGCTGTTTTTT.

The CDR3 region is CASKRDSSYNEQFF. In DNA form, the CDR3 reads TGTGCCAGCAAGCGGGACAGCTCCTACAATGAGCAGTTCTTC. The chain links TRBV6-4 to TRBJ2-1; D tentatively reads TRBD1 or TRBD2 (7 bases each). With 7 bases removed from V and 0 bases from J, the gap between germline ends came to 10 bases. Germline-derived CDR1 and CDR2 are MRHNA and SNTAGT. The CDR3 length is 14 residues.

J is TRBJ2-5 and V is TRBV7-3; TRBD2 matches at 9 bases. In germline, CDR1 is SGHTA, CDR2 FQGTGA. The CDR3 consists of 15 residues. V shed 4 bases and J 4 bases; nucleotides not matched to a gene: 7. The CDR3 sequence: CASSSGLAGGETQYF. As DNA, the CDR3 is TGTGCCAGCAGCTCGGGACTAGCAGGCGGAGAGACCCAGTACTTC. Full variable domain (outside the CDR3, taken from reference TRBV7-3 and TRBJ2-5): GAGVSQTPSNKVTEKGKYVELRCDPISGHTALYWYRQSLGQGPEFLIYFQGTGAADDSGLPNDRFFAVRPEGSVSTLKIQRTERGDSAVYLCASSSGLAGGETQYFGPGTRLLVL.

This clonotype has just a few counts. V gene TRBV20-1 combines with J gene TRBJ1-1, with 9 positions matching TRBD1. Germline CDR1 and CDR2: DFQATT and SNEGSKA (reference sequence). The CDR3 length is 14 residues. The V gene end was trimmed by 6 bases and the J gene end by 11 bases; junction bases not matched to a gene: 16. The CDR3 loop reads CSASPAGQGDRAFF. CDR3 nucleotide sequence: TGCAGTGCCTCCCCCGCGGGACAGGGAGACCGCGCTTTCTTT.

The table lists this clonotype with a few counts. The chain employs TRBV5-1 and TRBJ2-3, with TRBD1 matching 7 bases. After removal of 5 bases from V and 2 bases from J, the junction contained 17 bases not matched to a gene. CDR1 and CDR2 (germline): SGHRS, YFSETQ. CDR3 length: 18 residues. The CDR3 DNA reads as TGCGCCAGCAGTCACCCCCGAGGACAGGCTGGCGCCACAGATACGCAGTATTTT. This gives the protein CASSHPRGQAGATDTQYF.

V is TRBV4-3 and J is TRBJ2-3, with TRBD2 identical over 7 bases. Germline CDR1 reads LGHNA; CDR2 reads YSLEER. CDR3 length: 15 amino acids. The V and J ends lost 1 base and 2 bases, in that order; junction bases with no gene match: 3. CDR3 sequence (DNA): TGCGCCAGCAGCCAAGGGCTAGCGGTCACAGATACGCAGTATTTT. Translation gives CASSQGLAVTDTQYF.

In this sample, this clonotype turned up a few times. This rearrangement joins TRBV5-1 to TRBJ2-7; no definite D call. There are 14 residues in the CDR3. With 4 bases removed from V and 1 base from J, the gap between germline ends came to 12 bases. Germline CDR1 reads SGHRS; CDR2 reads YFSETQ. The CDR3 DNA sequence: TGCGCCAGCAGCCGATCGTATTCTTCCTACGAGCAGTACTTC. It yields the protein CASSRSYSSYEQYF.

This clonotype was seen a few times. J is TRBJ1-2 and V is TRBV4-2; maybe TRBD1 (6 bases). The CDR3 has 15 amino acids. With 2 bases removed from V and 4 bases from J, the gap between germline ends came to 14 bases. Germline CDR1 is LGHNA and CDR2 is YNFKEQ. CDR3 protein: CASSQQQGESYGYTF. CDR3 coding DNA: TGTGCCAGCAGCCAACAACAGGGAGAGTCCTATGGCTACACCTTC.

The rearrangement joins TRBV18 to TRBJ1-3; D is perhaps TRBD1 (5 bases). In germline, CDR1 is KGHSH, CDR2 LQKENI. The germline V and J ends were trimmed by 2 bases and 4 bases, with 9 bases remaining between them. The CDR3 totals 14 residues. CDR3: CASSPRTSGNTIYF. For the CDR3, the DNA is TGTGCCAGCTCACCAAGGACATCCGGAAACACCATATATTTT.

The sample holds a few counts of this clonotype. The genes are TRBV5-1 and TRBJ2-3; 7 bases align to TRBD2. Losses at the gene ends were 4 bases for V and 3 bases for J; bases not matched to a gene: 5. This CDR3 is 14 amino acids long. The germline V gene has CDR1 SGHRS and CDR2 YFSETQ. The CDR3 region has the DNA TGCGCCAGCAGCCTCGCCGGGAGGACAGATACGCAGTATTTT. Its protein is CASSLAGRTDTQYF.

In this sample, this clonotype turned up many times. The J gene is TRBJ2-7, the V gene TRBV9; D not resolved. This CDR3 contains 13 residues. The V end was cut by 0 bases, the J end by 6 bases, with 10 bases between. Per germline, CDR1 SGDLS and CDR2 YYNGEE. The CDR3 nucleotides are TGTGCCAGCAGCGTAGAACCGGCAACCGAGCAGTACTTC. This codes for CASSVEPATEQYF.

The chain combines TRBV9 with TRBJ2-2, with D perhaps being TRBD1 or TRBD2 (5 bases each). The length of the CDR3 is 14 residues. Trimming left V 5 bases short and J 5 bases short, with 13 bases between. The V gene's germline CDR1 is SGDLS and CDR2 YYNGEE. CDR3 sequence (DNA): TGTGCCAGCAGGTGGGACCTTGAAACCGGGGAGCTGTTTTTT. Its translation: CASRWDLETGELFF.

In its sample, this clonotype was seen a few times. This rearrangement joins TRBV6-2 or TRBV6-3 to TRBJ1-5; D ambiguous. The ends were cut back, 2 bases at V and 2 bases at J, with 4 bases in the middle. Germline lookup yields CDR1 MNHEY and CDR2 SVGEGT. The CDR3 sequence is 13 residues long. The CDR3 DNA reads as TGTGCCAGCAGTTACAGGGGCAATCAGCCCCAGCATTTT. Its translation: CASSYRGNQPQHF.

J is TRBJ2-3 and V is TRBV27; no firm D call. The CDR3 loop spans 14 amino acids. Trimming took 6 bases from V and 0 from J, leaving 10 bases between them. Germline values: CDR1 MNHEY, CDR2 SMNVEV (reference sequence). The CDR3 reads CASSYSASTDTQYF. The CDR3 DNA sequence: TGTGCCAGCAGCTACAGTGCTAGCACAGATACGCAGTATTTT.

The chain combines TRBV27 with TRBJ1-2; D unclear. The V gene lost 5 bases and the J gene lost 2 bases, with 15 bases spanning the gap. Germline CDR1 reads MNHEY; CDR2 reads SMNVEV (reference sequence). CDR3 length equals 15 residues. The CDR3 protein is CASSPSFSSNYGYTF. The DNA for the CDR3 is TGTGCCAGCAGTCCTTCTTTCAGCTCCAACTATGGCTACACCTTC.

The chain links TRBV24-1 to TRBJ2-7, with 8 bases fitting TRBD1. V shed 11 bases and J 5 bases; nucleotides not matched to a gene: 10. CDR1 is KGHDR, CDR2 SFDVKD, per germline. There are 13 residues in the CDR3. This chain's CDR3 is CAIQGQGENEQYF. The CDR3 DNA reads as TGTGCCATTCAAGGACAGGGTGAAAACGAGCAGTACTTC.

A word on this clonotype: With a much larger clone just one base away, this may be a read error. This chain links TRBV12-3 or TRBV12-4 with TRBJ1-6; possibly TRBD1 for D (5 bases). The CDR3 is 16 residues long. V dropped 6 bases and J dropped 2 bases, with 14 bases sitting between them. This CDR3 is CASSSGRETYNSPLHF. CDR3 bases: TGTGCCAGCAGCTCAGGGCGGGAGACCTATAATTCACCCCTCCACTTT.

In its sample, this clonotype was seen many times. V and J are TRBV7-3 and TRBJ2-1; 7 nucleotides align to TRBD2. Per the germline V gene, CDR1 is SGHTA and CDR2 is FQGTGA. Unmatched junction bases numbered 12, after V lost 2 bases and J lost 8 bases. The CDR3 is made up of 16 amino acids. CDR3 residues: CASSLELGRELDEQFF. For the CDR3, the DNA is TGTGCCAGCAGCTTAGAGTTAGGGCGGGAGCTCGATGAGCAGTTCTTC.

This clonotype occurred many times. V and J are TRBV5-1 and TRBJ1-1; 9 bases are a match to TRBD1. The CDR3 runs 16 residues. Trimming at V came to 2 bases and at J to 3 bases, leaving 8 bases not matched to a gene. Germline loops: CDR1 SGHRS, CDR2 YFSETQ. The CDR3 region is CASSLSGTGRDTEAFF. In DNA form, the CDR3 reads TGCGCCAGCAGCTTATCCGGGACAGGGAGAGACACTGAAGCTTTCTTT.

This clonotype occurred a few times. V and J are TRBV6-6 and TRBJ2-2; 7 nucleotides agree with TRBD1. J lost 4 bases, V lost 0 bases, and 2 bases had no gene match. CDR3 length: 15 amino acids. The V gene's germline CDR1 is MNHNY and CDR2 SVGAGI (reference sequence). The CDR3 coding sequence is TGTGCCAGCAGTTACTCGGACAGGTCCACCGGGGAGCTGTTTTTT. Translation gives CASSYSDRSTGELFF.